The 22 T cell receptor beta chains listed next were all sequenced from one sample in a study of blood T cell repertoires in COVID-19. Clones were read by immunoSEQ multiplex PCR, and TCRdb kept only the in-frame ones, dropping some. The sample shows a few hundred thousand clones, about 90% of them seen only once. Material: peripheral blood. Receptor source: a woman under 40 with COVID-19, enrolled during active disease.

The CDR3 region is CASSLGSPGSYNEQFF. CDR3 DNA sequence: TGTGCCAGCAGCTTAGGCTCGCCGGGCTCCTACAATGAGCAGTTCTTC. V is TRBV13 and J is TRBJ2-1; D unclear. Trimming stripped 0 bases from V and 0 bases from J, with 9 bases between. Germline values: CDR1 PRHDT, CDR2 FYEKMQ (reference sequence). CDR3 length: 16 residues.

J is TRBJ2-1 and V is TRBV20-1; D is possibly TRBD2 (7 bases). CDR1 is DFQATT, CDR2 SNEGSKA, per germline (reference sequence). The CDR3 consists of 16 residues. V lost 3 bases to trimming and J lost 3 bases, with 18 bases between them. The CDR3 sequence: CSASGRGARSYNEQFF. The CDR3 bases are TGCAGTGCTAGTGGACGGGGGGCGCGGAGCTACAATGAGCAGTTCTTC.

The chain couples TRBV6-5 to TRBJ1-1; 9 bases align to TRBD1. The germline CDR1 and CDR2 sequences are MNHEY and SVGAGI. V gave up 8 bases and J gave up 4 bases; unmatched junction bases: 2. The CDR3 extends over 12 amino acids. CDR3: CASRDRVTEAFF. CDR3 nucleotides: TGTGCCAGCCGGGACAGGGTCACTGAAGCTTTCTTT.

This clone was seen a few times. The chain has TRBV6-5 and TRBJ1-2; 8 bases line up with TRBD1. The CDR3 sequence is 15 residues long. With V trimmed by 7 bases and J by 1 base, 8 bases remained unmatched. Germline values: CDR1 MNHEY, CDR2 SVGAGI. The DNA of the CDR3 is TGTGCCAGCACCGCATTGGACAGGGTTAACTATGGCTACACCTTC. Protein: CASTALDRVNYGYTF.

The CDR3 DNA reads TGTGCCAGCAGCCCTTCCACACCCTCGGGTTTCAATGAGCAGTTCTTC. Translation gives CASSPSTPSGFNEQFF. The chain carries TRBV11-2 and TRBJ2-1, with D unclear. The germline V gene has CDR1 SGHAT and CDR2 FQNNGV. V dropped 5 bases and J dropped 6 bases, with 20 bases sitting between them. This CDR3 region has 16 residues.

The rearrangement links TRBV2 to TRBJ2-7; TRBD2 aligns across 10 bases. Germline V gene lookup returns CDR1 SNHLY and CDR2 FYNNEI. V lost 10 bases, J lost 7 bases, and 16 bases stayed unmatched. The CDR3 totals 15 residues. The CDR3 sequence: CATLIGLAGASEQYF. Here the CDR3 DNA reads TGTGCCACCCTAATAGGTCTAGCGGGAGCGAGTGAGCAGTACTTC.

The gene calls are TRBV24-1 and TRBJ2-3; 8 bases line up with TRBD2. The CDR3 totals 17 residues. V lost 3 bases, J lost 4 bases, and 11 bases stayed unmatched. Germline assignment: CDR1 KGHDR and CDR2 SFDVKD. The CDR3 protein is CATSDNQGAGVADTQYF. In DNA form, the CDR3 reads TGTGCCACCAGTGATAACCAAGGAGCGGGAGTAGCAGATACGCAGTATTTT.

The chain couples TRBV24-1 to TRBJ2-1, with a tentative D call TRBD1 (5 bases). The CDR3 runs to 16 residues. Germline lookup yields CDR1 KGHDR and CDR2 SFDVKD. Trimming removed 5 bases from V and 5 bases from J, with 18 bases in between. CDR3 sequence reads: CATSGRSARVDNEQFF. The CDR3 DNA reads TGTGCCACCAGTGGCAGGTCGGCCAGGGTGGACAATGAGCAGTTCTTC.

The chain uses TRBV30 and TRBJ2-6, with 7 bases identical to TRBD1. Germline V gene lookup returns CDR1 GTSNPN and CDR2 SVGIG (reference sequence). With 3 bases clipped from V and 0 bases from J, the junction kept 8 bases outside the gene matches. This CDR3 is built from 17 residues. The CDR3 DNA sequence: TGTGCCTGGAGCTTAAGACAGGGTCCCTCTGGGGCCAACGTCCTGACTTTC. It encodes CAWSLRQGPSGANVLTF.

The sample holds a few counts of this clone. The J gene is TRBJ1-1, the V gene TRBV6-5; possible D gene TRBD1, 6 bases. V was shortened by 7 bases and J by 7 bases, with 10 bases between the two germline ends. The CDR3 covers 11 residues. From germline, CDR1 is MNHEY and CDR2 SVGAGI. The CDR3 region is CASNGQLEAFF. The DNA for the CDR3 is TGTGCCAGCAATGGACAGCTTGAAGCTTTCTTT.

The V gene is TRBV18, the J gene TRBJ1-6; D uncertain. CDR1 KGHSH and CDR2 LQKENI come from the germline V gene. The CDR3 has 14 amino acids. Deletions cut 1 base from V and 7 bases from J, with 8 bases between. This chain's CDR3 is CASSPQGGNSPLHF. Here the CDR3 DNA reads TGTGCCAGCTCACCACAGGGAGGGAATTCACCCCTCCACTTT.

V gene TRBV11-3 combines with J gene TRBJ2-3; D possibly corresponds to TRBD1 (5 bases). The CDR3 is made up of 15 amino acids. The V end was cut by 1 base, the J end by 0 bases, with 8 bases between. Germline V CDR1 and CDR2: SGHNT, YENEEA. This CDR3 reads CASSLGQTSTDTQYF. The CDR3 coding sequence is TGTGCCAGCAGCTTAGGACAGACTAGCACAGATACGCAGTATTTT. Filled out from reference TRBV11-3 and TRBJ2-3, the complete variable domain reads EAGVVQSPRYKIIEKKQPVAFWCNPISGHNTLYWYLQNLGQGPELLIRYENEEAVDDSQLPKDRFSAERLKGVDSTLKIQPAELGDSAVYLCASSLGQTSTDTQYFGPGTRLTVL.

The chain links TRBV28 to TRBJ2-1; a weak D match, TRBD2 (5 bases). The V end was cut by 4 bases, the J end by 2 bases, with 15 bases between. The germline CDR1 and CDR2 sequences are MDHEN and SYDVKM. CDR3 length: 16 amino acids. The CDR3 DNA reads as TGTGCCAGCAGTTCCCCCTCCGGGGAAACCTACAATGAGCAGTTCTTC. Protein: CASSSPSGETYNEQFF.

This clone showed up just a few times. V usage is TRBV5-1 and J usage is TRBJ1-6; D ambiguous. The CDR3 totals 13 residues. With 0 bases removed from V and 10 bases from J, the gap between germline ends came to 8 bases. Germline assignment: CDR1 SGHRS and CDR2 YFSETQ. CDR3 sequence (DNA): TGCGCCAGCAGCTTGGCCATGCGGTCACCCCTCCACTTT. Residues: CASSLAMRSPLHF.

This chain links TRBV28 with TRBJ1-6, with TRBD1 as a possible D gene (5 bases). The ends were cut back, 4 bases at V and 6 bases at J, with 10 bases in the middle. Looked up from germline, CDR1 is MDHEN and CDR2 is SYDVKM. CDR3 size: 14 residues. The CDR3 region is CASSSGLGNSPLHF. CDR3 DNA sequence: TGTGCCAGCAGTTCAGGGTTGGGTAATTCACCCCTCCACTTT.

As regards this clone: Germline and junction disagree at one end, which may indicate a read error. V is TRBV3-1 (or the pseudogene TRBV3-2) and J is TRBJ2-7, with 7 bases matching TRBD2. Germline V gives CDR1 LGHDT, CDR2 YNNKEL (reference sequence). The length of the CDR3 is 16 residues. The CDR3 sequence: CASRGIRAGESSEQYF. CDR3 sequence (DNA): TGTGCCAGCAGAGGAATTCGCGCGGGAGAGTCCTCCGAGCAGTACTTC.

This chain connects TRBV9 to TRBJ2-7; perhaps TRBD2 as D (6 bases). This CDR3 comprises 15 residues. Looked up from germline, CDR1 is SGDLS and CDR2 is YYNGEE. V lost 3 bases and J 5 bases, leaving 18 bases between the germline ends. Written as DNA, the CDR3 is TGTGCCAGCAGCGCCTCGGGACTCCCCGGTGACGAGCAGTACTTC. As protein: CASSASGLPGDEQYF.

This clone was picked up one time. This chain uses TRBV5-1 with TRBJ2-1; D is unresolved. Germline CDR1 reads SGHRS; CDR2 reads YFSETQ. The V end lost 0 bases, the J end lost 10 bases, and 14 bases lay between the germline ends. CDR3 size: 14 residues. CDR3 region: CASSLEFPDFEQFF. The CDR3 coding sequence is TGCGCCAGCAGCTTGGAATTCCCTGACTTCGAGCAGTTCTTC.

This rearrangement joins TRBV2 to TRBJ1-1; TRBD1 might be the D (6 bases). CDR1 is SNHLY, CDR2 FYNNEI, per germline. This CDR3 has 14 amino acids. V lost 8 bases, J lost 1 base, and 14 bases lay in between. The chain's CDR3 is CASRWGGENTEAFF. For the CDR3, the DNA is TGTGCCAGCCGCTGGGGGGGCGAGAACACTGAAGCTTTCTTT. The whole variable domain, remainder taken from reference TRBV2 and TRBJ1-1, is EPEVTQTPSHQVTQMGQEVILRCVPISNHLYFYWYRQILGQKVEFLVSFYNNEISEKSEIFDDQFSVERPDGSNFTLKIRSTKLEDSAMYFCASRWGGENTEAFFGQGTRLTVV.

This rearrangement joins TRBV24-1 to TRBJ2-4, with TRBD2 matching 9 bases. The CDR3 sequence is 15 residues long. Trimming at V came to 5 bases and at J to 6 bases, leaving 7 bases not matched to a gene. Germline V lookup: CDR1 KGHDR, CDR2 SFDVKD. CDR3 protein: CATSGAGGPGNIQYF. CDR3 nucleotides: TGTGCCACCAGTGGGGCGGGAGGGCCCGGAAACATTCAGTACTTC.

The chain joins TRBV18 to TRBJ1-1; TRBD1 matches at 7 bases. Germline assignment: CDR1 KGHSH and CDR2 LQKENI. There are 15 residues in the CDR3. J was trimmed by 1 base and V by 2 bases; bases with no gene match: 4. CDR3 in amino acids: CASSPSRGWNTEAFF. CDR3 nucleotides: TGTGCCAGCTCACCATCCAGGGGGTGGAACACTGAAGCTTTCTTT.

On this clone: Other DNA variants within this sample encode the same CDR3. The chain combines TRBV7-9 with TRBJ2-3; 9 positions match TRBD2. The CDR3 has 16 amino acids. The V gene end was trimmed by 1 base and the J gene end by 6 bases; junction bases not matched to a gene: 8. CDR1 and CDR2 from the germline V gene are SEHNR and FQNEAQ (reference sequence). The CDR3 DNA is TGTGCCAGCAGCTTAGGGCTAGCGGGATCAACGGATACGCAGTATTTT. Amino acid sequence: CASSLGLAGSTDTQYF.